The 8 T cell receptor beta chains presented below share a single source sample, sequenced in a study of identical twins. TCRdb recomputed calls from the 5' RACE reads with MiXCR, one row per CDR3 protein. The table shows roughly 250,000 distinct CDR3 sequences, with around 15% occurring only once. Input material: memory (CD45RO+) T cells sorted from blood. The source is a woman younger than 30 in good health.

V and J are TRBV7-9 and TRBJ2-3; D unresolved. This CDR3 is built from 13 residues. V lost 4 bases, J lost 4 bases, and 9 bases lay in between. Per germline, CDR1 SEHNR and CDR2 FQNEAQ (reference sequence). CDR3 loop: CASSSLASDTQYF. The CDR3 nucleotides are TGTGCCAGCAGCTCCCTCGCCTCAGATACGCAGTATTTT. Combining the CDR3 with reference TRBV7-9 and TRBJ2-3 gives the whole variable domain DTGVSQNPRHKITKRGQNVTFRCDPISEHNRLYWYRQTLGQGPEFLTYFQNEAQLEKSRLLSDRFSAERPKGSFSTLEIQRTEQGDSAMYLCASSSLASDTQYFGPGTRLTVL.

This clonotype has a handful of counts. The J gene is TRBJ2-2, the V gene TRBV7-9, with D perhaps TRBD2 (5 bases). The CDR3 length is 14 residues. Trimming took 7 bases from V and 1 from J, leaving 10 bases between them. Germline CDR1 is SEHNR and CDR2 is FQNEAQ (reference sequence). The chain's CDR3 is CASNIAGNTGELFF. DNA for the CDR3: TGTGCCAGCAACATTGCGGGGAACACCGGGGAGCTGTTTTTT.

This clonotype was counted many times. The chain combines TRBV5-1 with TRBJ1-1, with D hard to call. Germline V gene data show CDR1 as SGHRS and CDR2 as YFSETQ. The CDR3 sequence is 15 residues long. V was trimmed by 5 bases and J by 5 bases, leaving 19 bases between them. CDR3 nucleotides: TGCGCCAGCAGTCGGGGTGGGGAGGGAGGTACTGAAGCTTTCTTT. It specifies CASSRGGEGGTEAFF.

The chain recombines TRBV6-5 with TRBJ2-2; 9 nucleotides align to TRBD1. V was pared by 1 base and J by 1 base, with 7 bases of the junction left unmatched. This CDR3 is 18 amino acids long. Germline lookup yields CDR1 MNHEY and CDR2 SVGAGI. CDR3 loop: CASSYFLPGQGNTGELFF. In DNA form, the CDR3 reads TGTGCCAGCAGTTACTTTTTACCGGGACAGGGGAACACCGGGGAGCTGTTTTTT.

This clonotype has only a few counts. CDR3 sequence (DNA): TGTGCCAACTCCGCCGAGATATACAATGAGCAGTTCTTC. It codes for CANSAEIYNEQFF. This chain connects TRBV6-1 to TRBJ2-1; no clear D. From germline, CDR1 is MNHNS and CDR2 SASEGT. The germline V and J ends were trimmed by 10 bases and 4 bases, with 14 bases remaining between them. The CDR3 length is 13 residues.

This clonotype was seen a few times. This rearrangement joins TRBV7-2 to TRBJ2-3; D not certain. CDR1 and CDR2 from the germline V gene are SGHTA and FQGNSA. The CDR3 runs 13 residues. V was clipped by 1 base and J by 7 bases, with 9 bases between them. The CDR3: CASSLDIINTQYF. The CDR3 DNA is TGTGCCAGCAGCTTAGATATCATTAATACGCAGTATTTT.

The CDR3 DNA reads as TGCAGTGGGCTCCGACCCGGATCCAGCGCGTCCTACGAGCAGTACTTC. Residues: CSGLRPGSSASYEQYF. This rearrangement joins TRBV20-1 to TRBJ2-7; D is ambiguous. Trimming took off 7 bases at V and 1 base at J, with 23 bases between the two ends. Germline lookup yields CDR1 DFQATT and CDR2 SNEGSKA (reference sequence). The CDR3 sequence is 16 residues long.

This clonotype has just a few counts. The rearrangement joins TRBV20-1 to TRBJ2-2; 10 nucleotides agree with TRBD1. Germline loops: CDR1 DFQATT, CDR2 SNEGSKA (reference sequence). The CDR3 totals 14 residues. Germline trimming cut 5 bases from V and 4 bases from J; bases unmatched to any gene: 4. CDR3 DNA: TGCAGTGCTCGACAGGGGGCGGGCACCGGGGAGCTGTTTTTT. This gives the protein CSARQGAGTGELFF.